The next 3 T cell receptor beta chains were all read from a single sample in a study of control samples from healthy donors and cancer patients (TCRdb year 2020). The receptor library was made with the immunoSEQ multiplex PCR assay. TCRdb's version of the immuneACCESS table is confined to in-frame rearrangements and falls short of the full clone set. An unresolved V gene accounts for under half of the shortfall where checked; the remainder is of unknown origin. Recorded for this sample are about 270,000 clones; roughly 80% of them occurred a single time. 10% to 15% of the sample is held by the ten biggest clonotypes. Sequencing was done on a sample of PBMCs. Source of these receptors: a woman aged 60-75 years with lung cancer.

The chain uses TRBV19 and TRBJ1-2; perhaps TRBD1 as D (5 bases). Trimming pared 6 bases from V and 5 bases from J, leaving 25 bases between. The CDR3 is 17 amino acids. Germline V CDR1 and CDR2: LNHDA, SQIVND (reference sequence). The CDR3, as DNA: TGTGCCAGTAGGGGAGAGAGGTGGGGGGAAGGCGAATATGGCTACACCTTC. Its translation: CASRGERWGEGEYGYTF.

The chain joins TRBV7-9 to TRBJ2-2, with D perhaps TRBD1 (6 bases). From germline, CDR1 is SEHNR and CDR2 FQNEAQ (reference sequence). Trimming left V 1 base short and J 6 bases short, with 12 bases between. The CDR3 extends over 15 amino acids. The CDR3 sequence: CASSLETGYSGELFF. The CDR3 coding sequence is TGTGCCAGCAGCTTAGAAACAGGGTACTCCGGGGAGCTGTTTTTT.

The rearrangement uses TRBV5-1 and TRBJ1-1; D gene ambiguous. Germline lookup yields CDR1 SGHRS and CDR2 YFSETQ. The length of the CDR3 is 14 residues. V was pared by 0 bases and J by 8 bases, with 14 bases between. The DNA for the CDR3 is TGCGCCAGCAGCTTGGAGGAGGGAGCCAGCGAAGCTTTCTTT. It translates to CASSLEEGASEAFF.